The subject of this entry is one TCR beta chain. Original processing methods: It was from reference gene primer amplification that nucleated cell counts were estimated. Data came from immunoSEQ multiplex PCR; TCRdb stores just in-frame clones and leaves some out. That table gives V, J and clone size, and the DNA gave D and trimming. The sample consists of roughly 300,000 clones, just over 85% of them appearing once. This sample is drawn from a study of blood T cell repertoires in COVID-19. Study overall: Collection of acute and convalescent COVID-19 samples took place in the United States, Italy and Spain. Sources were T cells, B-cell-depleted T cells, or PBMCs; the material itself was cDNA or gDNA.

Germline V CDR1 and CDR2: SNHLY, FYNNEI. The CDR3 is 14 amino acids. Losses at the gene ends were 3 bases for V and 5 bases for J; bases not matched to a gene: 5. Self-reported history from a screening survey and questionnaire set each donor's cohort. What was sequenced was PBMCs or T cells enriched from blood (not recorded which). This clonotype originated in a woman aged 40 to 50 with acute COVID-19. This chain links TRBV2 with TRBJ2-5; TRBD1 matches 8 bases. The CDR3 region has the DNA TGTGCCAGCAGTGATAGGACAGGGAAGGAGACCCAGTACTTC. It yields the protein CASSDRTGKETQYF.